Shown below are 12 T cell receptor beta chains from a single sample sequenced in a study of cytomegalovirus exposure and HLA in healthy donors. Amplification used 60 Vbeta primers and 13 Jbeta primers. Clones were read by immunoSEQ multiplex PCR, and TCRdb kept only the in-frame ones, dropping some. The data show some 120,000 clones, over 70% seen once. The sample was PBMCs. All receptors come from a woman in her thirties or forties in good health and CMV-seropositive.

The chain recombines TRBV28 with TRBJ1-2; 9 bases align to TRBD1. The ends lost 2 bases at V and 4 bases at J; junction bases unmatched: 2. From germline, CDR1 is MDHEN and CDR2 SYDVKM. The CDR3 is made up of 14 amino acids. The CDR3 protein is CASSLGGQGYGYTF. CDR3 sequence (DNA): TGTGCCAGCAGTTTAGGGGGACAGGGCTATGGCTACACCTTC.

The V call is TRBV7-8, the J call TRBJ1-4; TRBD1 agrees at 10 bases. CDR1 is SGHVS and CDR2 is FQNEAQ in the germline V gene. Losses at the gene ends were 1 base for V and 7 bases for J; bases not matched to a gene: 3. This CDR3 has 15 amino acids. The chain's CDR3 is CASSLVGTGVEKLFF. The CDR3 coding sequence is TGTGCCAGCAGCTTAGTGGGGACAGGGGTTGAAAAACTGTTTTTT.

V gene TRBV6-4 combines with J gene TRBJ2-7; 10 bases are a match to TRBD1. V lost 1 base to trimming and J lost 3 bases; unmatched junction nucleotides: 0. Germline-derived CDR1 and CDR2 are MRHNA and SNTAGT. This CDR3 comprises 14 residues. The CDR3 is CASSDWDRGYEQYF. The CDR3 DNA is TGTGCCAGCAGTGACTGGGACAGGGGCTACGAGCAGTACTTC.

The gene calls are TRBV4-2 and TRBJ2-1; D gene uncertain. Germline V gene data show CDR1 as LGHNA and CDR2 as YNFKEQ. Trimming stripped 2 bases from V and 0 bases from J, with 11 bases between. The CDR3 consists of 16 residues. The CDR3 DNA reads TGTGCCAGCAGCCAACAAAGACCGGGCTCCTACAATGAGCAGTTCTTC. Protein sequence: CASSQQRPGSYNEQFF.

The rearrangement joins TRBV9 to TRBJ1-5, with 7 bases identical to TRBD1. Germline loops: CDR1 SGDLS, CDR2 YYNGEE. The CDR3 covers 14 residues. The V gene end was trimmed by 4 bases and the J gene end by 6 bases; junction bases not matched to a gene: 7. CDR3 sequence (DNA): TGTGCCAGCAGCCCACAGGGGAAAGGTCAGCCCCAGCATTTT. It specifies CASSPQGKGQPQHF. Based on the CDR3 plus reference TRBV9 and TRBJ1-5, the full variable domain is DSGVTQTPKHLITATGQRVTLRCSPRSGDLSVYWYQQSLDQGLQFLIQYYNGEERAKGNILERFSAQQFPDLHSELNLSSLELGDSALYFCASSPQGKGQPQHFGDGTRLSIL.

In DNA form, the CDR3 reads TGTGCCAGCAGCTTAGCGACAGGGTGGAAACTGTTTTTT. Its protein is CASSLATGWKLFF. The chain links TRBV7-9 to TRBJ1-4; 7 nucleotides align to TRBD1. Trimming removed 0 bases from V and 11 bases from J; junction bases left unmatched: 3. The CDR3 sequence is 13 residues long. Germline V gene lookup returns CDR1 SEHNR and CDR2 FQNEAQ (reference sequence). Filled out from reference TRBV7-9 and TRBJ1-4, the complete variable domain reads DTGVSQNPRHKITKRGQNVTFRCDPISEHNRLYWYRQTLGQGPEFLTYFQNEAQLEKSRLLSDRFSAERPKGSFSTLEIQRTEQGDSAMYLCASSLATGWKLFFGSGTQLSVL.

V gene TRBV7-8 combines with J gene TRBJ1-2; 12 bases align to TRBD1. The CDR3 contains 18 residues. V lost 1 base, J lost 7 bases, and 13 bases stayed unmatched. The V gene's germline CDR1 is SGHVS and CDR2 FQNEAQ. The CDR3 coding sequence is TGTGCCAGCAGCTTAGGATCCTCGGGACAGGGGGCCTGGCGTGGCTACACCTTC. The encoded protein is CASSLGSSGQGAWRGYTF.

This chain joins TRBV7-8 and TRBJ2-5, with TRBD1 identical over 11 bases. The CDR3 extends over 18 amino acids. Unmatched junction bases numbered 16, after V lost 5 bases and J lost 5 bases. The germline V gene encodes CDR1 SGHVS and CDR2 FQNEAQ. CDR3 residues: CASSPTGQGAMGKETQYF. The CDR3, as DNA: TGTGCCAGCAGCCCAACCGGACAGGGGGCGATGGGGAAGGAGACCCAGTACTTC.

This clone was counted a few times. V and J are TRBV7-9 and TRBJ1-1, with D maybe TRBD1 (5 bases). The CDR3 loop spans 15 amino acids. Germline V gives CDR1 SEHNR, CDR2 FQNEAQ (reference sequence). V was cut by 3 bases and J by 3 bases, with 14 bases left in between. The CDR3 sequence is CASSLYLPGDTEAFF. The DNA of the CDR3 is TGTGCCAGCAGCTTGTATCTACCGGGGGACACTGAAGCTTTCTTT. Combining the CDR3 with reference TRBV7-9 and TRBJ1-1 gives the whole variable domain DTGVSQNPRHKITKRGQNVTFRCDPISEHNRLYWYRQTLGQGPEFLTYFQNEAQLEKSRLLSDRFSAERPKGSFSTLEIQRTEQGDSAMYLCASSLYLPGDTEAFFGQGTRLTVV.

This clone came up once. The genes are TRBV15 and TRBJ2-2; TRBD1 aligns across 12 bases. Germline loops: CDR1 LNHNV, CDR2 YYDKDF (reference sequence). The length of the CDR3 is 14 residues. The CDR3 loop is CPIGTGGEAGELFF. DNA of the CDR3: TGTCCCATCGGGACAGGGGGCGAGGCCGGGGAGCTGTTTTTT. The complete variable domain, with remaining parts taken from reference TRBV15 and TRBJ2-2, reads DAMVIQNPRYQVTQFGKPVTLSCSQTLNHNVMYWYQQKSSQAPKLLFHYYDKDFNNEADTPDNFQSRRPNTSFCFLDIRSPGLGDTAMYLCPIGTGGEAGELFFGEGSRLTVL.

This chain connects TRBV14 to TRBJ2-7; TRBD2 matches 13 bases. Germline CDR1 reads SGHDN; CDR2 reads FVKESK. The ends lost 0 bases at V and 7 bases at J; junction bases unmatched: 6. The CDR3 length is 16 residues. In DNA, the CDR3 is TGTGCCAGCAGCCAAGATGGGACTAGCGGGACTGGGGAGCAGTACTTC. The encoded protein is CASSQDGTSGTGEQYF. The whole variable domain, remainder taken from reference TRBV14 and TRBJ2-7, is EAGVTQFPSHSVIEKGQTVTLRCDPISGHDNLYWYRRVMGKEIKFLLHFVKESKQDESGMPNNRFLAERTGGTYSTLKVQPAELEDSGVYFCASSQDGTSGTGEQYFGPGTRLTVT.

This chain joins TRBV2 and TRBJ1-2; maybe TRBD1 (5 bases). This CDR3 spans 13 amino acids. V was trimmed by 4 bases and J by 8 bases, leaving 14 bases between them. Germline-derived CDR1 and CDR2 are SNHLY and FYNNEI. The CDR3 DNA follows: TGTGCCAGCAGTGGGACACCCTCCCTCGGCTACACCTTC. It is translated as CASSGTPSLGYTF.